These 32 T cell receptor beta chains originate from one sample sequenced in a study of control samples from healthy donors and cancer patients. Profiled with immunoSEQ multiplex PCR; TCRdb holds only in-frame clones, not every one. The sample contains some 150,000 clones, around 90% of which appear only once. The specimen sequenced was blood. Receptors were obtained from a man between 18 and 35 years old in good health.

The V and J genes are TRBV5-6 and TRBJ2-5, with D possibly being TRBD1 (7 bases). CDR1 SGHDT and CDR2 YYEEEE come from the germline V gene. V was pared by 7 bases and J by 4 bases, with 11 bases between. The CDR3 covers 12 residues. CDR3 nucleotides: TGTGCCAGCTACAGGGGAGGAGAGACCCAGTACTTC. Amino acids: CASYRGGETQYF.

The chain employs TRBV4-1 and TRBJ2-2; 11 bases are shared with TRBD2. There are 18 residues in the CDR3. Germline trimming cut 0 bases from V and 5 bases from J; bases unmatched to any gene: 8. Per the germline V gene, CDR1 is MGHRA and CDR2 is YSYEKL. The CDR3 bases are TGCGCCAGCAGCCAAGATGGGACTAGCGGTTGGAGAACCGGGGAGCTGTTTTTT. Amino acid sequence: CASSQDGTSGWRTGELFF.

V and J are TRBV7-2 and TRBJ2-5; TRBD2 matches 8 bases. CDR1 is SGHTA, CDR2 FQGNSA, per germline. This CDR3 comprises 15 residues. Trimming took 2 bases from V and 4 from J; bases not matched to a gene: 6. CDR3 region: CASSLTRGAGETQYF. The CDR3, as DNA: TGTGCCAGCAGCTTAACGCGGGGGGCCGGAGAGACCCAGTACTTC.

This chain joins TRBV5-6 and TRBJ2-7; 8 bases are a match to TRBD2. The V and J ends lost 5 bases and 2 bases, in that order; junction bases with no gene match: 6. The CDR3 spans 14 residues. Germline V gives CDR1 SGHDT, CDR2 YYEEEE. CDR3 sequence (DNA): TGTGCCAGCAGGCGGGGGGCTGACCCCTACGAGCAGTACTTC. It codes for CASRRGADPYEQYF.

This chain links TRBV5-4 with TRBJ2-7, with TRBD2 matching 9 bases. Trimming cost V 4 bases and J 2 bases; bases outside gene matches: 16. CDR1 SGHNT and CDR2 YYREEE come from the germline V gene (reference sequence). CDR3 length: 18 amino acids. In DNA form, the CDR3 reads TGTGCCAGCAGCAAGCCTGCCGGGGGGAGCGGGGGGACCTACGAGCAGTACTTC. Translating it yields CASSKPAGGSGGTYEQYF.

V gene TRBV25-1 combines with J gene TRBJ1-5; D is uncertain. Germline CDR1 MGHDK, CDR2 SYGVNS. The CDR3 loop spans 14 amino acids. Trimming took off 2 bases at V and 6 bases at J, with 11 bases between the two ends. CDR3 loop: CASSEGGDGQPQHF. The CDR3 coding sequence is TGTGCCAGCAGTGAAGGTGGGGATGGTCAGCCCCAGCATTTT.

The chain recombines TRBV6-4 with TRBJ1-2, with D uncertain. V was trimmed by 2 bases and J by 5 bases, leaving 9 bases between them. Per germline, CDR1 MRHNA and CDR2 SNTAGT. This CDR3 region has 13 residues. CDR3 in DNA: TGTGCCAGCAGTGACGGGCCCACATATGGCTACACCTTC. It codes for CASSDGPTYGYTF.

CDR3 loop: CASSIRDREGETQYF. CDR3 sequence (DNA): TGTGCCAGCAGCATCCGGGACAGGGAAGGGGAGACCCAGTACTTC. V usage is TRBV7-2 and J usage is TRBJ2-5; 9 positions agree with TRBD1. The junction had 9 bases not matched to a gene; V was cut back by 5 bases and J by 5 bases. Germline CDR1 and CDR2: SGHTA and FQGNSA. The CDR3 spans 15 residues.

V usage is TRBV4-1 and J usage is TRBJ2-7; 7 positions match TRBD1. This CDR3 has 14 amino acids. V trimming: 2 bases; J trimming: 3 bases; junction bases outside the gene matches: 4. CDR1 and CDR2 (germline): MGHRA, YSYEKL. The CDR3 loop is CASSQYRQGYEQYF. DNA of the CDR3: TGCGCCAGCAGCCAATACAGACAGGGCTACGAGCAGTACTTC.

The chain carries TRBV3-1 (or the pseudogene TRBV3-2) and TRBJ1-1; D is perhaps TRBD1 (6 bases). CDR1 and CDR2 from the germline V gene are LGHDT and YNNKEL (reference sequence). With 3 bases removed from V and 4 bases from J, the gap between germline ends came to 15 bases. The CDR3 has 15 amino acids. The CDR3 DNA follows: TGTGCCAGCAGCCACGTTACAGGGATCCCCACTGAAGCTTTCTTT. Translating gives CASSHVTGIPTEAFF.

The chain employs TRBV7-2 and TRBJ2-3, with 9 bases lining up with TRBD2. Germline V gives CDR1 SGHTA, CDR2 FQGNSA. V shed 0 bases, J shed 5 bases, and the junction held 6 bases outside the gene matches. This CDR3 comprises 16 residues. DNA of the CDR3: TGTGCCAGCAGCTTAGCTGGGCGGGGGGGGATAGATACGCAGTATTTT. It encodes CASSLAGRGGIDTQYF.

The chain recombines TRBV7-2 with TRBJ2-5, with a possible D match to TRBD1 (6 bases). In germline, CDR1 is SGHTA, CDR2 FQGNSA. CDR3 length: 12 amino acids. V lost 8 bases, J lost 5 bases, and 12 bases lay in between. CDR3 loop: CASGGMIETQYF. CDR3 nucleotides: TGTGCCAGCGGGGGCATGATCGAGACCCAGTACTTC.

CDR3 coding DNA: TGCAGCGTTTCAGGACAGGGATTGAGGGAGACCCAGTACTTC. It yields the protein CSVSGQGLRETQYF. The chain has TRBV29-1 and TRBJ2-5, with TRBD1 matching over 8 bases. CDR1 SQVTM and CDR2 ANQGSEA come from the germline V gene. The CDR3 has 14 residues. With 5 bases clipped from V and 5 bases from J, the junction kept 10 bases outside the gene matches.

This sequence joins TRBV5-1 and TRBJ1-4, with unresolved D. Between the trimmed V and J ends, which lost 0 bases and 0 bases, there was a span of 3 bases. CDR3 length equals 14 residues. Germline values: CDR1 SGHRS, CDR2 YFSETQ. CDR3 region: CASSLDSTNEKLFF. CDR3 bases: TGCGCCAGCAGCTTGGACTCAACTAATGAAAAACTGTTTTTT. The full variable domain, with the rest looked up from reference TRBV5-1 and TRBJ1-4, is KAGVTQTPRYLIKTRGQQVTLSCSPISGHRSVSWYQQTPGQGLQFLFEYFSETQRNKGNFPGRFSGRQFSNSRSEMNVSTLELGDSALYLCASSLDSTNEKLFFGSGTQLSVL.

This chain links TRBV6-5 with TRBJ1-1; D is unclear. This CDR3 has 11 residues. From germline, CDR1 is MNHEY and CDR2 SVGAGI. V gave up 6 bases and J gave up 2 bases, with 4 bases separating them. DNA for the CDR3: TGTGCCAGCAGCAGTAACACTGAAGCTTTCTTT. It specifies CASSSNTEAFF.

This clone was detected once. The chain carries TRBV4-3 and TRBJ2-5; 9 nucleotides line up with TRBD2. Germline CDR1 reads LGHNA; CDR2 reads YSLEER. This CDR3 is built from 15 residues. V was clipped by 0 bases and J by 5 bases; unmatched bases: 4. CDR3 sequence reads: CASSQERGGRETQYF. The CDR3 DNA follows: TGCGCCAGCAGCCAAGAGCGGGGGGGCCGTGAGACCCAGTACTTC.

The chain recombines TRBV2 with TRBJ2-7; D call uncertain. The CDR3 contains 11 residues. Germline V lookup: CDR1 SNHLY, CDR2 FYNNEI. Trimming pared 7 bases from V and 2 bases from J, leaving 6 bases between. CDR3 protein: CASTQTYEQYF. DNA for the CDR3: TGTGCCAGCACTCAAACCTACGAGCAGTACTTC.

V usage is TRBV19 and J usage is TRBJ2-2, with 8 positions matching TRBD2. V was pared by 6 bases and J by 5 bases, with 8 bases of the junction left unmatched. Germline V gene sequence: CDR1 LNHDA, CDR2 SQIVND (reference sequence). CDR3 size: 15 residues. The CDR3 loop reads CASRSSGAGTGELFF. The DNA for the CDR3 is TGTGCCAGTAGGAGTAGCGGGGCGGGAACCGGGGAGCTGTTTTTT.

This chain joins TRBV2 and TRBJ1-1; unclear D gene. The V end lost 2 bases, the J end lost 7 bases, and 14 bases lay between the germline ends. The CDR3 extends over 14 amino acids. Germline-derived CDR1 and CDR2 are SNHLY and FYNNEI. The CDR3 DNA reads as TGTGCCAGCAGTGAATTAGGGCCCACAGATGAAGCTTTCTTT. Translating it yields CASSELGPTDEAFF.

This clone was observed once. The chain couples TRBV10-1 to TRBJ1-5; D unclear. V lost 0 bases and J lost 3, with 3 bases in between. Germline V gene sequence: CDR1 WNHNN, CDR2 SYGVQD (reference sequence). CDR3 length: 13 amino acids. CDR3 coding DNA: TGCGCCAGCAGTGAGTCGATCAATCAGCCCCAGCATTTT. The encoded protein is CASSESINQPQHF.

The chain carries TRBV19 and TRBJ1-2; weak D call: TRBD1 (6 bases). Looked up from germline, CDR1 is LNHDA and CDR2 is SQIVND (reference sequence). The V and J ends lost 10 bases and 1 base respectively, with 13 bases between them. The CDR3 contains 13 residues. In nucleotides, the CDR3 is TGTGCCACCATTGGACAGAGTAACTATGGCTACACCTTC. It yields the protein CATIGQSNYGYTF. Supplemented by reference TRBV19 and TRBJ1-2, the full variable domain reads DGGITQSPKYLFRKEGQNVTLSCEQNLNHDAMYWYRQDPGQGLRLIYYSQIVNDFQKGDIAEGYSVSREKKESFPLTVTSAQKNPTAFYLCATIGQSNYGYTFGSGTRLTVV.

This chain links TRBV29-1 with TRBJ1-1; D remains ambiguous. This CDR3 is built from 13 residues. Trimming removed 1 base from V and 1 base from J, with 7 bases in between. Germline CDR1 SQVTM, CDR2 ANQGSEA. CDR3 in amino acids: CSVEGGRNTEAFF. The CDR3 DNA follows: TGCAGCGTTGAAGGGGGAAGGAACACTGAAGCTTTCTTT.

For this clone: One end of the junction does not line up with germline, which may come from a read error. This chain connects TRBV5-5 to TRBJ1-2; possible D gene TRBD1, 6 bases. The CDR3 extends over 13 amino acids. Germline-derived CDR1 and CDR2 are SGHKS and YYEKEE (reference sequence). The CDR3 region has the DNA TGTGCCAGCAGTTTGGACAGCTTCTATGGCTACACCTTC. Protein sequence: CASSLDSFYGYTF. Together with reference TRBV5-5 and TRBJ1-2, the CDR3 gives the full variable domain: DAGVTQSPTHLIKTRGQQVTLRCSPISGHKSVSWYQQVLGQGPQFIFQYYEKEERGRGNFPDRFSARQFPNYSSELNVNALLLGDSALYLCASSLDSFYGYTFGSGTRLTVV.

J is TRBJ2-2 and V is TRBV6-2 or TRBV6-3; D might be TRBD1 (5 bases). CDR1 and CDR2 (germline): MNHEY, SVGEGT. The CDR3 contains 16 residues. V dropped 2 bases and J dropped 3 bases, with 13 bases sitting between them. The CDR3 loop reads CASSYHMDKDTGELFF. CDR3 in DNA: TGTGCCAGCAGTTACCACATGGACAAGGACACCGGGGAGCTGTTTTTT.

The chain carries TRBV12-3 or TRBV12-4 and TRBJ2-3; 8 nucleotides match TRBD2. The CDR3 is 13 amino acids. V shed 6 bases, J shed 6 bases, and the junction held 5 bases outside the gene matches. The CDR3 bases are TGTGCCAGCAGGCGCGGGGGGACCGATACGCAGTATTTT. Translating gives CASRRGGTDTQYF.

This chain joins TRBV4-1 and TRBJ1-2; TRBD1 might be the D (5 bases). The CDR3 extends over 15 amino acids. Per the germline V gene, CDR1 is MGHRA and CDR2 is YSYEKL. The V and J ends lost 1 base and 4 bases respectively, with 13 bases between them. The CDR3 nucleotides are TGCGCCAGCAGCCAAGTCGGGGGTGGGAGCTATGGCTACACCTTC. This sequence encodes CASSQVGGGSYGYTF.

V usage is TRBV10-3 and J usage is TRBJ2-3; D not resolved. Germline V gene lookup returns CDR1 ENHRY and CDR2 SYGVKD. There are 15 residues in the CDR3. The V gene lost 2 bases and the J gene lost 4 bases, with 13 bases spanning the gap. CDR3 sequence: CAISEILPPADTQYF. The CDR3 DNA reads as TGTGCCATCAGTGAGATCCTCCCGCCCGCAGATACGCAGTATTTT.

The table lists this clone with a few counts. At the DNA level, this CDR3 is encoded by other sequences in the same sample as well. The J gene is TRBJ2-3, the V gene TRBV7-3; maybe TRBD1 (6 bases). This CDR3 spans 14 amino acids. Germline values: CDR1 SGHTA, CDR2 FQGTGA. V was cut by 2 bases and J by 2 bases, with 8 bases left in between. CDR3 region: CASSLAGATDTQYF. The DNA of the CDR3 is TGTGCCAGCAGCTTAGCAGGGGCCACAGATACGCAGTATTTT. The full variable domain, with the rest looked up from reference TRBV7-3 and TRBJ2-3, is GAGVSQTPSNKVTEKGKYVELRCDPISGHTALYWYRQSLGQGPEFLIYFQGTGAADDSGLPNDRFFAVRPEGSVSTLKIQRTERGDSAVYLCASSLAGATDTQYFGPGTRLTVL.

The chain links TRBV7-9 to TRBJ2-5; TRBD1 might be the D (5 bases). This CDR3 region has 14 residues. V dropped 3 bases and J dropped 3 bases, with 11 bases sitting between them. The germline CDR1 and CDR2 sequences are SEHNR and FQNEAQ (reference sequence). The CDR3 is CASSLGQAKETQYF. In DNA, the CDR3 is TGTGCCAGCAGCTTGGGGCAGGCCAAAGAGACCCAGTACTTC.

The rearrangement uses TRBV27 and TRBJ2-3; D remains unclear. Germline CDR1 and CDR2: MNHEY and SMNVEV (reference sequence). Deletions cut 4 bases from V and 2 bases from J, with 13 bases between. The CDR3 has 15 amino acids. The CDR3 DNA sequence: TGTGCCAGCAGTTCCGCCCACGCAGCCACAGATACGCAGTATTTT. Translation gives CASSSAHAATDTQYF.

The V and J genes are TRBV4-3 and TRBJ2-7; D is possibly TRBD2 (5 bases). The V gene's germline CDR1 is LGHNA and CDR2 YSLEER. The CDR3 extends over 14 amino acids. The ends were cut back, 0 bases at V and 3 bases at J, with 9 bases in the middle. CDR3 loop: CASSQEEGSYEQYF. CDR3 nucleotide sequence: TGCGCCAGCAGCCAAGAGGAAGGGAGCTACGAGCAGTACTTC.

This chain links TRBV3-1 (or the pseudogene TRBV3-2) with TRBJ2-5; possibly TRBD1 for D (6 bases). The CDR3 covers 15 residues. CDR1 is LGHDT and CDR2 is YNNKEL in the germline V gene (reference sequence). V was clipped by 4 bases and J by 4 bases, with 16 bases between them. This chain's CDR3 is CASSRRTAHRETQYF. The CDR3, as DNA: TGTGCCAGCAGCCGACGGACAGCCCATAGAGAGACCCAGTACTTC.